This TCR beta chain was sequenced during a study of T cell responses to AZD1222 COVID-19 vaccine. This clone has just one count. The target antigen is unknown. General study points: Nearly half of spike-specific TCRs reportedly go after variant regions that carry no mutations.

TCRdb's table, derived via immunoSEQ multiplex PCR, lists solely in-frame clones and lacks some. The repertoire holds 75,000 to 80,000 clones, with 90% as singletons. Second doses were pooled across both intervals (about 4 or about 12 weeks). This CDR3 spans 12 amino acids. The germline V and J ends were trimmed by 6 bases and 5 bases, with 10 bases remaining between them. Germline values: CDR1 ENHRY, CDR2 SYGVKD. The gene calls are TRBV10-3 and TRBJ1-2, with TRBD1 as a possible D gene (5 bases). This TCR derives from an adult who received the AZD1222 COVID-19 vaccine. This material consisted of peripheral blood, taken 28 days after the second AZD1222 dose. The CDR3 spells CAISSDSYGYTF. CDR3 nucleotide sequence: TGTGCCATCAGCAGTGACAGTTATGGCTACACCTTC.